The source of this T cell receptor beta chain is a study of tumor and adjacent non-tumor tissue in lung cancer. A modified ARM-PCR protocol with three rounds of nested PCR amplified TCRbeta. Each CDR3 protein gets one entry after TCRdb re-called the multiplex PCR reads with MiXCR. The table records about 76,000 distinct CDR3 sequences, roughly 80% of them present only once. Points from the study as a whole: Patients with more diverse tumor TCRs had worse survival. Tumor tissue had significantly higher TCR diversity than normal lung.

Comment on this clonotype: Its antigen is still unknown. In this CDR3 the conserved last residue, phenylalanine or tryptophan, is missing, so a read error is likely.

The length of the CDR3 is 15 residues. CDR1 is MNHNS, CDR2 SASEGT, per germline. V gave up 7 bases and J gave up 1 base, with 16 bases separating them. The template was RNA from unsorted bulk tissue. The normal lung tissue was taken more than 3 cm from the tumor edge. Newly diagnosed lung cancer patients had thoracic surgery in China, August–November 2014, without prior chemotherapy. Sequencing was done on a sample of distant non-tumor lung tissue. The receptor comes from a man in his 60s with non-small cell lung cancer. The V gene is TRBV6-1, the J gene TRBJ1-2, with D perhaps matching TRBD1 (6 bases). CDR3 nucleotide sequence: TGTGCCAGCATCCCACTGACAGGTCGTAACTATGGCTACACCATC. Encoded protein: CASIPLTGRNYGYTI.